This passage covers 9 T cell receptor beta chains from one sample sequenced in a study of shared clonotypes between healthy human individuals. Sequencing was performed with immunoSEQ multiplex PCR; in TCRdb, only in-frame clones are kept and a portion is missing. The sample has a few million clones; roughly 93% are singletons. Sequencing was done on a sample of naive CD4+ T cells from PBMCs. Subset: CD45RA+ positively selected. The receptor set was obtained from a man younger than 30 in good health. Some clones in this sample may be carry-over from other donors' samples.

This clone was found once. The rearrangement joins TRBV29-1 to TRBJ2-5, with a weak D call TRBD1 (6 bases). This CDR3 region has 15 residues. Germline CDR1 reads SQVTM; CDR2 reads ANQGSEA. V lost 0 bases to trimming and J lost 1 base, with 12 bases between them. The CDR3 sequence: CSVEDPGVSQETQYF. The CDR3 coding sequence is TGCAGCGTTGAAGACCCAGGGGTCAGCCAAGAGACCCAGTACTTC.

A note on this clone: The sample contains more than one DNA sequence encoding this CDR3. CDR3 amino acids: CASSLGPMNTEAFF. CDR3 sequence (DNA): TGCGCCAGCAGCTTAGGACCTATGAACACTGAAGCTTTCTTT. V and J are TRBV5-1 and TRBJ1-1; D gene uncertain. V was shortened by 2 bases and J by 0 bases, with 8 bases between the two germline ends. The CDR3 has 14 residues. Germline V gene sequence: CDR1 SGHRS, CDR2 YFSETQ.

The V gene is TRBV6-5, the J gene TRBJ1-2; 7 nucleotides agree with TRBD1. The V gene's germline CDR1 is MNHEY and CDR2 SVGAGI. The trim removed 6 bases at V and 7 bases at J, leaving 8 bases unmatched. The CDR3 spans 13 residues. The CDR3, as DNA: TGTGCCAGCAGGCCGACAGGGAGCAGTGGCTACACCTTC. It yields the protein CASRPTGSSGYTF.

This chain connects TRBV15 to TRBJ1-2; no clear D gene. The germline V and J ends were trimmed by 6 bases and 2 bases, with 10 bases remaining between them. Per germline, CDR1 LNHNV and CDR2 YYDKDF (reference sequence). CDR3 size: 13 residues. This chain's CDR3 is CATSSAWNYGYTF. The CDR3 bases are TGTGCCACCAGTAGCGCATGGAACTATGGCTACACCTTC. The whole variable domain, filled in from reference TRBV15 and TRBJ1-2, reads DAMVIQNPRYQVTQFGKPVTLSCSQTLNHNVMYWYQQKSSQAPKLLFHYYDKDFNNEADTPDNFQSRRPNTSFCFLDIRSPGLGDTAMYLCATSSAWNYGYTFGSGTRLTVV.

The chain joins TRBV14 to TRBJ2-2; the match to TRBD1 covers 9 bases. CDR1 SGHDN and CDR2 FVKESK come from the germline V gene. The J segment lost 5 bases and the V segment lost 1 base, leaving 8 bases of the junction unmatched. The CDR3 extends over 17 amino acids. The CDR3 sequence is CASSQAYGDRVTGELFF. The CDR3, as DNA: TGTGCCAGCAGCCAAGCCTATGGGGACAGGGTTACCGGGGAGCTGTTTTTT.

The V gene is TRBV6-6, the J gene TRBJ1-5, with D possibly being TRBD1 (5 bases). Germline CDR1 reads MNHNY; CDR2 reads SVGAGI (reference sequence). Trimming took off 5 bases at V and 15 bases at J, with 20 bases between the two ends. The CDR3 loop spans 13 amino acids. DNA for the CDR3: TGTGCCAGCAGTGACGGGACCCAACGAGGCTGGCATTTT. Encoded protein: CASSDGTQRGWHF.

The chain carries TRBV11-3 and TRBJ1-3; the D is unclear. Germline CDR1 is SGHNT and CDR2 is YENEEA. V lost 6 bases to trimming and J lost 4 bases, with 10 bases between them. This CDR3 comprises 13 residues. This chain's CDR3 is CASSWAYGNTIYF. In DNA form, the CDR3 reads TGTGCCAGCAGTTGGGCTTACGGAAACACCATATATTTT.

J is TRBJ1-2 and V is TRBV29-1; D gene uncertain. This CDR3 contains 11 residues. Trimming removed 5 bases at V and 8 bases at J, with 12 bases between. The germline V gene encodes CDR1 SQVTM and CDR2 ANQGSEA. CDR3 sequence (DNA): TGCAGCGTTATAGGAGGGAACGGCTACACCTTC. Protein sequence: CSVIGGNGYTF. The complete variable domain, with remaining parts taken from reference TRBV29-1 and TRBJ1-2, reads SAVISQKPSRDICQRGTSLTIQCQVDSQVTMMFWYRQQPGQSLTLIATANQGSEATYESGFVIDKFPISRPNLTFSTLTVSNMSPEDSSIYLCSVIGGNGYTFGSGTRLTVV.

The chain joins TRBV5-1 to TRBJ1-1; D might be TRBD1 (5 bases). Germline loops: CDR1 SGHRS, CDR2 YFSETQ. The ends were cut back, 4 bases at V and 5 bases at J, with 33 bases in the middle. CDR3 length: 20 amino acids. The CDR3 loop reads CASSPVTPFALGGFWTEAFF. CDR3 DNA sequence: TGCGCCAGCAGCCCTGTTACCCCCTTTGCCCTCGGGGGTTTTTGGACTGAAGCTTTCTTT.